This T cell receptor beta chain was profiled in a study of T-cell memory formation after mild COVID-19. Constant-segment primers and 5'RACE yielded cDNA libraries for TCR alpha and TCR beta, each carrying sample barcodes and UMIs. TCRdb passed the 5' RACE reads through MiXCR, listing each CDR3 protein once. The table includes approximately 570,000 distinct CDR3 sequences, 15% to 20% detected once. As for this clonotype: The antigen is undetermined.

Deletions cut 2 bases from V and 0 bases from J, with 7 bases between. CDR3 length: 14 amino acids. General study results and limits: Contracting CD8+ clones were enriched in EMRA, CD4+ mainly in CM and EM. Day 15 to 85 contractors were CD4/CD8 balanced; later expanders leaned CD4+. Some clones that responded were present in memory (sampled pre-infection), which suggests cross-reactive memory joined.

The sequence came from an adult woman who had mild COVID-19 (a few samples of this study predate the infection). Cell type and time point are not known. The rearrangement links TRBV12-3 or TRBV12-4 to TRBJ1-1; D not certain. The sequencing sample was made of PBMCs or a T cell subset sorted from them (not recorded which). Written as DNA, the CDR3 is TGTGCCAGCAGTTTATGGGCGTTGAACACTGAAGCTTTCTTT. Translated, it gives CASSLWALNTEAFF.